This paragraph covers one T cell receptor beta chain sequence. The V and J ends lost 2 bases and 5 bases, in that order; junction bases with no gene match: 4. The CDR3 consists of 15 residues. From germline, CDR1 is SGDLS and CDR2 YYNGEE. This sample is drawn from a study of T cell changes during pregnancy in multiple sclerosis. Generated by immunoSEQ multiplex PCR, the TCRdb table keeps only in-frame clones and is missing some. The table shows roughly 120,000 clones, with about 93% occurring only once. This receptor was identified in a female donor with multiple sclerosis, enrolled in a pregnancy study. V usage is TRBV9 and J usage is TRBJ2-1, with 10 bases matching TRBD1. The material was peripheral blood, obtained before pregnancy. The CDR3 DNA reads as TGTGCCAGCAGCGTCCGGGACAGGGGCCACAATGAGCAGTTCTTC. Its translation is CASSVRDRGHNEQFF.